These 13 T cell receptor beta chains share one sample of origin, sequenced in a study of shared clonotypes between healthy human individuals. Clones were read by immunoSEQ multiplex PCR, and TCRdb kept only the in-frame ones, dropping some. The data contain more than 2 million clones, approximately 96% of them singletons. Sequencing was carried out using naive CD4+ T cells sorted from blood. Stated subset: CD45RA+ positively selected. These receptors all stem from a man aged 18 to 30 in good health.

The chain joins TRBV6-5 to TRBJ1-1; D gene ambiguous. The CDR3 sequence is 16 residues long. Germline V gene sequence: CDR1 MNHEY, CDR2 SVGAGI. V was shortened by 2 bases and J by 2 bases, with 15 bases between the two germline ends. This CDR3 is CASSYPPDGLNTEAFF. The CDR3 DNA reads TGTGCCAGCAGTTACCCCCCGGACGGGCTTAACACTGAAGCTTTCTTT.

In its sample, this clone was seen once. The genes are TRBV2 and TRBJ2-5; no clear D gene. The CDR3 covers 11 residues. Germline values: CDR1 SNHLY, CDR2 FYNNEI. V shed 0 bases and J shed 11 bases, with 7 bases lying between them. The CDR3 reads CASSEAWPQYF. In DNA, the CDR3 is TGTGCCAGCAGTGAAGCCTGGCCGCAGTACTTC.

The J gene is TRBJ1-2, the V gene TRBV28; 8 nucleotides line up with TRBD1. The CDR3 length is 14 residues. J was trimmed by 7 bases and V by 7 bases; bases with no gene match: 11. Germline V gives CDR1 MDHEN, CDR2 SYDVKM. This chain's CDR3 is CASTEDRGESGYTF. CDR3 coding DNA: TGTGCCAGCACCGAAGACAGGGGAGAGAGTGGCTACACCTTC.

The gene calls are TRBV7-6 and TRBJ1-2; TRBD1 matches 10 bases. This CDR3 region has 14 residues. CDR1 and CDR2 from the germline V gene are SGHVS and FNYEAQ. Trimming at V came to 5 bases and at J to 6 bases, leaving 6 bases not matched to a gene. CDR3: CASSPQGQGNGYTF. The CDR3 region has the DNA TGTGCCAGCAGCCCTCAGGGACAGGGGAATGGCTACACCTTC.

V is TRBV7-2 and J is TRBJ1-5, with D perhaps matching TRBD1 (6 bases). The ends were cut back, 4 bases at V and 2 bases at J, with 15 bases in the middle. The CDR3 has 16 residues. Germline V gene lookup returns CDR1 SGHTA and CDR2 FQGNSA. CDR3 protein: CASSSSQGSRNQPQHF. CDR3 DNA: TGTGCCAGCAGCTCTTCACAGGGTTCTCGCAATCAGCCCCAGCATTTT.

With respect to this clone: The same CDR3 arises from other DNA sequences in this sample as well. The chain is built from TRBV5-1 and TRBJ2-5; 9 bases map to TRBD2. This CDR3 region has 13 residues. Per the germline V gene, CDR1 is SGHRS and CDR2 is YFSETQ. V dropped 4 bases and J dropped 5; count of bases not matched to a gene: 3. The CDR3 sequence is CASSLAGWETQYF. CDR3 bases: TGCGCCAGCAGCCTAGCGGGGTGGGAGACCCAGTACTTC.

J is TRBJ2-5 and V is TRBV6-1; D assignment may be TRBD1 or TRBD2 (6 bases each). The V end was cut by 4 bases, the J end by 2 bases, with 20 bases between. The CDR3 contains 17 residues. Germline V lookup: CDR1 MNHNS, CDR2 SASEGT. The CDR3: CASSAIGGTSNQETQYF. CDR3 coding DNA: TGTGCCAGCAGTGCGATAGGGGGGACTTCAAATCAAGAGACCCAGTACTTC.

The rearrangement uses TRBV29-1 and TRBJ2-4; no clear D. Germline CDR1 is SQVTM and CDR2 is ANQGSEA. V was cut by 6 bases and J by 8 bases, with 20 bases left in between. The CDR3 has 14 amino acids. Here the CDR3 reads CSVRVDGSNYIQYF. CDR3 DNA sequence: TGCAGCGTCCGGGTGGACGGGTCTAACTACATTCAGTACTTC. The full variable domain, completed using reference TRBV29-1 and TRBJ2-4, is SAVISQKPSRDICQRGTSLTIQCQVDSQVTMMFWYRQQPGQSLTLIATANQGSEATYESGFVIDKFPISRPNLTFSTLTVSNMSPEDSSIYLCSVRVDGSNYIQYFGAGTRLSVL.

Turning to this clone: The sample holds other DNA sequences that translate to the same CDR3. The chain links TRBV6-6 to TRBJ1-4; D unresolved. CDR1 is MNHNY, CDR2 SVGAGI, per germline (reference sequence). The CDR3 is 13 residues long. The germline V and J ends were trimmed by 2 bases and 5 bases, with 6 bases remaining between them. This CDR3 is CASSYVGNEKLFF. CDR3 coding DNA: TGTGCCAGCAGTTACGTTGGGAATGAAAAACTGTTTTTT.

CDR3 residues: CAINDRGPEAFF. CDR3 nucleotide sequence: TGTGCCATCAATGACAGGGGGCCTGAAGCTTTCTTT. The J gene is TRBJ1-1, the V gene TRBV10-3, with 10 bases lining up with TRBD1. CDR1 is ENHRY, CDR2 SYGVKD, per germline. The CDR3 runs to 12 residues. Trimming cost V 7 bases and J 6 bases; bases outside gene matches: 2.

The chain couples TRBV6-1 to TRBJ2-7; TRBD2 agrees at 12 bases. This CDR3 region has 14 residues. Germline loops: CDR1 MNHNS, CDR2 SASEGT. With 5 bases clipped from V and 4 bases from J, the junction kept 3 bases outside the gene matches. DNA for the CDR3: TGTGCCAGCAGTCCGACTAGCGGGAGATACGAGCAGTACTTC. It is translated as CASSPTSGRYEQYF.

As for this clone: The sample has other DNA sequences that encode this CDR3 too. The CDR3 reads CASSIVQGANQPQHF. The CDR3, as DNA: TGTGCCAGTAGTATAGTCCAGGGTGCAAATCAGCCCCAGCATTTT. This chain joins TRBV19 and TRBJ1-5, with a possible D match to TRBD1 (5 bases). The V gene's germline CDR1 is LNHDA and CDR2 SQIVND (reference sequence). The CDR3 spans 15 residues. The V gene lost 1 base and the J gene lost 4 bases, with 11 bases spanning the gap. Looking up the rest from reference TRBV19 and TRBJ1-5 gives the full variable domain: DGGITQSPKYLFRKEGQNVTLSCEQNLNHDAMYWYRQDPGQGLRLIYYSQIVNDFQKGDIAEGYSVSREKKESFPLTVTSAQKNPTAFYLCASSIVQGANQPQHFGDGTRLSIL.

The rearrangement joins TRBV6-6 to TRBJ1-5; tentatively, D is TRBD1 (5 bases). This CDR3 contains 14 residues. Trimming cost V 9 bases and J 0 bases, with 12 bases left between them. Germline CDR1 reads MNHNY; CDR2 reads SVGAGI (reference sequence). The CDR3 protein is CARDTEHSNQPQHF. The CDR3 coding sequence is TGTGCCAGGGACACAGAGCATAGCAATCAGCCCCAGCATTTT.